The 13 T cell receptor beta chains reported below all come from one sample, sequenced in a study of CD8+ T cells in alopecia areata. Treatment defined: oral pan-JAK inhibitor, 5-10 mg twice daily. It was cDNA, reverse transcribed from extracted RNA, that served as the sequencing template. Generated by immunoSEQ multiplex PCR, the TCRdb table keeps only in-frame clones and is missing some. This sample has 150,000 to 200,000 clones, with roughly 60% found just once. This specimen was CD4+ T cells sorted from blood, taken at week 24, from a patient treated with tofacitinib. The receptors derive from a human donor with alopecia areata.

The table lists this clone with a few counts. The V gene is TRBV29-1, the J gene TRBJ2-2, with D hard to call. Germline loops: CDR1 SQVTM, CDR2 ANQGSEA. The CDR3 has 12 residues. Trimming removed 4 bases from V and 1 base from J, with 4 bases in between. The CDR3 DNA follows: TGCAGCGTTGCAGAGAACACCGGGGAGCTGTTTTTT. Protein: CSVAENTGELFF.

The V call is TRBV2, the J call TRBJ1-1; D may be TRBD1 (6 bases). This CDR3 has 14 amino acids. The germline gives CDR1 SNHLY, CDR2 FYNNEI. Deletions cut 11 bases from V and 0 bases from J, with 16 bases between. In DNA form, the CDR3 reads TGTGCCGGGGACGAGGGACAAGTGAACACTGAAGCTTTCTTT. Protein: CAGDEGQVNTEAFF. Variable domain in full (rest from reference TRBV2 and TRBJ1-1): EPEVTQTPSHQVTQMGQEVILRCVPISNHLYFYWYRQILGQKVEFLVSFYNNEISEKSEIFDDQFSVERPDGSNFTLKIRSTKLEDSAMYFCAGDEGQVNTEAFFGQGTRLTVV.

In its sample, this clone was seen a few times. The chain uses TRBV19 and TRBJ2-6, with D uncertain. Germline V gene data show CDR1 as LNHDA and CDR2 as SQIVND (reference sequence). The CDR3 extends over 13 amino acids. V was shortened by 6 bases and J by 1 base, with 4 bases between the two germline ends. In DNA form, the CDR3 reads TGTGCCAGTAGGGCTTCTGGGGCCAACGTCCTGACTTTC. This gives the protein CASRASGANVLTF.

The chain joins TRBV30 to TRBJ1-1; 7 positions agree with TRBD1. This CDR3 is built from 13 residues. Germline lookup yields CDR1 GTSNPN and CDR2 SVGIG (reference sequence). With V trimmed by 7 bases and J by 2 bases, 7 bases remained unmatched. CDR3 sequence: CAYTDRSNTEAFF. As DNA, the CDR3 is TGTGCCTATACGGACAGGAGTAACACTGAAGCTTTCTTT.

V gene TRBV9 combines with J gene TRBJ1-5, with 8 bases matching TRBD1. V lost 3 bases, J lost 6 bases, and 8 bases stayed unmatched. The CDR3 sequence is 15 residues long. Germline V lookup: CDR1 SGDLS, CDR2 YYNGEE. CDR3 coding DNA: TGTGCCAGCAGCGGTGGACAGGGCTTTGGTCAGCCCCAGCATTTT. Translated: CASSGGQGFGQPQHF. Looking up the rest from reference TRBV9 and TRBJ1-5 gives the full variable domain: DSGVTQTPKHLITATGQRVTLRCSPRSGDLSVYWYQQSLDQGLQFLIQYYNGEERAKGNILERFSAQQFPDLHSELNLSSLELGDSALYFCASSGGQGFGQPQHFGDGTRLSIL.

This clone was recorded a few times. This CDR3 is also generated by other DNA sequences in the sample. The chain joins TRBV7-2 to TRBJ2-7; tentative D call: TRBD2 (5 bases). Per the germline V gene, CDR1 is SGHTA and CDR2 is FQGNSA. V dropped 0 bases and J dropped 2 bases, with 5 bases sitting between them. CDR3 length: 13 residues. CDR3 nucleotide sequence: TGTGCCAGCAGCTTAGCGGGAGCCTACGAGCAGTACTTC. Its translation: CASSLAGAYEQYF.

Only a few counts were recorded for this clone. The chain links TRBV30 to TRBJ1-4; 9 bases fit TRBD1. V lost 1 base and J lost 7; bases outside the gene matches: 4. Germline V lookup: CDR1 GTSNPN, CDR2 SVGIG (reference sequence). The CDR3 covers 14 residues. The CDR3 sequence: CAWSGGQGSEKLFF. The CDR3 DNA follows: TGTGCCTGGAGTGGGGGACAGGGCTCTGAAAAACTGTTTTTT.

This clone was seen more than once but under ten times. This chain joins TRBV7-2 and TRBJ1-1; 8 bases line up with TRBD1. J gave up 9 bases and V 4 bases, and 7 bases lay outside the gene matches. The CDR3 extends over 13 amino acids. Germline assignment: CDR1 SGHTA and CDR2 FQGNSA. CDR3: CASSSSGGVQAFF. DNA of the CDR3: TGTGCCAGCAGCTCATCAGGGGGCGTTCAAGCTTTCTTT.

The chain employs TRBV27 and TRBJ1-6, with D maybe TRBD1 (6 bases). Deletions cut 10 bases from V and 9 bases from J, with 19 bases between. This CDR3 has 14 residues. CDR1 is MNHEY, CDR2 SMNVEV, per germline (reference sequence). CDR3 loop: CATRLGGWGSPLHF. The CDR3 nucleotides read TGTGCCACACGCCTTGGGGGCTGGGGTTCACCCCTCCACTTT.

To note about this clone: The same CDR3 also results from other DNA sequences found in this sample. The chain employs TRBV30 and TRBJ1-5; D is ambiguous. The CDR3 runs to 12 residues. Germline lookup yields CDR1 GTSNPN and CDR2 SVGIG (reference sequence). The V and J ends lost 0 bases and 7 bases respectively, with 7 bases between them. CDR3 protein: CAWSVGGQPQHF. For the CDR3, the DNA is TGTGCCTGGAGTGTAGGCGGCCAGCCCCAGCATTTT.

The CDR3 bases are TGTGCCTGGAGGATGACCGCTGGGGCCAACGTCCTGACTTTC. Protein: CAWRMTAGANVLTF. The chain links TRBV30 to TRBJ2-6; D remains unclear. Germline values: CDR1 GTSNPN, CDR2 SVGIG (reference sequence). Trimming cost V 3 bases and J 2 bases, with 8 bases left between them. This CDR3 is 14 amino acids long.

This clone was counted a few times. The rearrangement joins TRBV2 to TRBJ2-2; D not resolved. CDR1 SNHLY and CDR2 FYNNEI come from the germline V gene. V was pared by 1 base and J by 7 bases, with 16 bases between. This CDR3 spans 16 amino acids. In DNA form, the CDR3 reads TGTGCCAGCAGTGAAGTGGCGGACCCCCTGGGCGGGGAGCTGTTTTTT. Its protein product is CASSEVADPLGGELFF.

The chain links TRBV27 to TRBJ2-5, with D hard to call. Germline V CDR1 and CDR2: MNHEY, SMNVEV (reference sequence). This CDR3 region has 14 residues. With 2 bases removed from V and 2 bases from J, the gap between germline ends came to 9 bases. This CDR3 is CASSLMGTQETQYF. In DNA, the CDR3 is TGTGCCAGCAGTTTAATGGGAACGCAAGAGACCCAGTACTTC.